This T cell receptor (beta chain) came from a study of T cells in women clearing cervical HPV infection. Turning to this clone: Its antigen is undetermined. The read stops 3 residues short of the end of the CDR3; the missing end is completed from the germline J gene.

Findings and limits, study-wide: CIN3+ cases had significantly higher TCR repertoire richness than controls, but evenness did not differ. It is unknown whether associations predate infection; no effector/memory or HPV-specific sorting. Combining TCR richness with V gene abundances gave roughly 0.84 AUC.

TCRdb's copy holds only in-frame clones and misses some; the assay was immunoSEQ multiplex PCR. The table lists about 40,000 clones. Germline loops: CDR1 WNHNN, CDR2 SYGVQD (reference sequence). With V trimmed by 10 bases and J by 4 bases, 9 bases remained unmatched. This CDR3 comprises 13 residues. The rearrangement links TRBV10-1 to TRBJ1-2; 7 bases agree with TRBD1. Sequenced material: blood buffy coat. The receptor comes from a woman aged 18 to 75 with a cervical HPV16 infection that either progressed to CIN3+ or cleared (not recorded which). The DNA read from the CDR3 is TGCGCCACCCAAAAACAGGGGAGCTATGGC. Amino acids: CATQKQGSYG. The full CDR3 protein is CATQKQGSYGYTF.